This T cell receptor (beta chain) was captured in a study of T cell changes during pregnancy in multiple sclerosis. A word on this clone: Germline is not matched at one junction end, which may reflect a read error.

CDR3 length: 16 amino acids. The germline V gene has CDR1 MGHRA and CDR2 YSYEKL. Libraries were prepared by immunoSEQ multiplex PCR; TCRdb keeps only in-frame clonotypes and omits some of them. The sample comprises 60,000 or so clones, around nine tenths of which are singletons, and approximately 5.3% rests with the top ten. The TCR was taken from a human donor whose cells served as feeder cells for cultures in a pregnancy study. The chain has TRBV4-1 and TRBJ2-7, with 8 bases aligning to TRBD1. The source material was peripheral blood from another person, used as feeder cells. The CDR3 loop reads CASSQDYGTGAYEQYF. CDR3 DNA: TGCGCCAGCAGCCAAGATTACGGGACAGGCGCCTATGAGCAGTACTTC.